This T cell receptor beta chain was found in a study of blood T cell repertoires in COVID-19. Study processing details: Estimation of nucleated cell counts was performed using reference gene primer amplification. Libraries were prepared by immunoSEQ multiplex PCR; TCRdb keeps only in-frame clonotypes and omits some of them. That table is the source of V, J and clone size, and D and trimming were worked out from the DNA. The sample holds around 250,000 clones, around 83% seen once. CDR1 is SGHDN and CDR2 is FVKESK in the germline V gene. The V and J ends lost 0 bases and 3 bases respectively, with 12 bases between them. The CDR3 sequence is 15 residues long.

This TCR was sampled from a man older than 75 with acute or convalescent COVID-19. The sample comprised peripheral blood. The chain employs TRBV14 and TRBJ2-7, with a weak D call TRBD2 (5 bases). DNA of the CDR3: TGTGCCAGCAGCCAAGAGTTTGGCGGAGGCTACGAGCAGTACTTC. As protein: CASSQEFGGGYEQYF. Full variable domain (rest looked up from reference TRBV14 and TRBJ2-7): EAGVTQFPSHSVIEKGQTVTLRCDPISGHDNLYWYRRVMGKEIKFLLHFVKESKQDESGMPNNRFLAERTGGTYSTLKVQPAELEDSGVYFCASSQEFGGGYEQYFGPGTRLTVT.